The present T cell receptor delta chain was sequenced within a study of Vδ1+ human thymocytes. Study conclusions and caveats: Unlike peripheral blood Vdelta1+ controls, thymic delta-chain sequences included approximately 21% Vdelta2 and few Vdelta3. Highly polyclonal TRG and TRD repertoires with Gaussian CDR3 length distributions appeared in thymus. Bulk repertoire data may be misinterpreted because of unexpected Vdelta2 sequences.

RNA was extracted from the cells and then reverse transcribed. The CDR3 regions were amplified by multiplex PCR from V-gene primers to a constant-region primer. TCRdb re-called the multiplex PCR reads through CATT. The table includes about 55,000 delta-chain clones, about 16% detected once. J gave up 2 bases and V 2 bases, and 29 bases lay outside the gene matches. The CDR3 spans 24 residues. Germline lookup yields CDR1 TSWWSYY and CDR2 QGS. This clone showed up just a few times. As yet, its antigen is unknown. Purity of the sorted Vdelta1+ thymocytes ranged from roughly 98% to 99.6%. The sequence was obtained from a boy younger than two who had congenital heart surgery. What was sequenced was Vdelta1+ gamma-delta thymocytes from the thymus. Subset here: FACS-sorted CD3+ TCRalphabeta- TCRVdelta1+ TCRVdelta2- thymocytes. The chain uses TRDV1 and TRDJ1; the match to TRDD3 covers 10 bases. In DNA, the CDR3 is TGTGCTCTTGGGGAAAGGGGAATCTCTTCCTACGAGGGCTGGGGGATAAGGGGAACCGATAAACTCATCTTT. It codes for CALGERGISSYEGWGIRGTDKLIF.